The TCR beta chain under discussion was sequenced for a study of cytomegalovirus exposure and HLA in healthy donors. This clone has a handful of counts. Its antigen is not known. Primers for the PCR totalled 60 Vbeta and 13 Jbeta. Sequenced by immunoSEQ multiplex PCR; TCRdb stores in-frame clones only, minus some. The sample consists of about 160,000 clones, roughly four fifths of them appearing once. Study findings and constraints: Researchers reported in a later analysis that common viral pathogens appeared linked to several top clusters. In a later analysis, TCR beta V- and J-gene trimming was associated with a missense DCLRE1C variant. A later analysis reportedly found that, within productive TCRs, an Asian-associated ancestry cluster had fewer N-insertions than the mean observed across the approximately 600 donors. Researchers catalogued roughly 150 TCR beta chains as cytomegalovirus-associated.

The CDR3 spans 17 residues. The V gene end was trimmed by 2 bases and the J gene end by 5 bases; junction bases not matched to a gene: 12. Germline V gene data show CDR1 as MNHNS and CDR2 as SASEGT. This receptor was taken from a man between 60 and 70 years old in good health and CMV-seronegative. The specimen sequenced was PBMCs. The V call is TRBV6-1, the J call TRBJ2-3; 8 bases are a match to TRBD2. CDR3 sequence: CASSERLAGPQGDTQYF. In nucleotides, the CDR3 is TGTGCCAGCAGTGAAAGATTAGCGGGACCCCAAGGAGATACGCAGTATTTT.